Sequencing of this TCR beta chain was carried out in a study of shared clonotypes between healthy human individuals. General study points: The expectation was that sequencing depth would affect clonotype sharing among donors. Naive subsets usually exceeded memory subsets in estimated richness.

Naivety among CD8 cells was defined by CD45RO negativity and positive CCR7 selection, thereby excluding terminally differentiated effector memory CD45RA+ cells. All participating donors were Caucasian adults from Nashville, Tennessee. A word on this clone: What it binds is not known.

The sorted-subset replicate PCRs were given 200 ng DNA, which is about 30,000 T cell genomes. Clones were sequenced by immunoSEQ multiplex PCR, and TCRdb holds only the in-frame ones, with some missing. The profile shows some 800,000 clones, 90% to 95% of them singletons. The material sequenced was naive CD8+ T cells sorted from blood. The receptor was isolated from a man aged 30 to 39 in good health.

The CDR3 DNA is TGTGCCAGCAGAATGGGAGGGCTAAGTACACACAATGAGCAGTTCTTC. Protein: CASRMGGLSTHNEQFF. V is TRBV13 and J is TRBJ2-1, with 7 bases fitting TRBD2. The germline gives CDR1 PRHDT, CDR2 FYEKMQ (reference sequence). With 6 bases clipped from V and 5 bases from J, the junction kept 13 bases outside the gene matches. The CDR3 covers 16 residues.